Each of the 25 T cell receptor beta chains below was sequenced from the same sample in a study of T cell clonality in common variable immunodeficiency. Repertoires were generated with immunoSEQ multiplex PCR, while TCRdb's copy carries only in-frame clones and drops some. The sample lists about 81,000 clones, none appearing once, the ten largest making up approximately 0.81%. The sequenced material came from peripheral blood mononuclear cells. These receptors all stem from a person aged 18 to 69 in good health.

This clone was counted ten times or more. The CDR3 here is CASSTLTGIMDGYTF. Partial CDR3 DNA: TGTGCCAGCAGCACATTAACAGGGATTATGGATGGC. V and J are TRBV7-2 and TRBJ1-2; maybe TRBD1 (6 bases). Read coverage stops 3 residues before the CDR3 terminus; the germline J gene supplies the remainder. CDR1 and CDR2 (germline): SGHTA, FQGNSA. This CDR3 has 15 amino acids. Trimming removed 5 bases at V and 6 bases at J, with 19 bases between.

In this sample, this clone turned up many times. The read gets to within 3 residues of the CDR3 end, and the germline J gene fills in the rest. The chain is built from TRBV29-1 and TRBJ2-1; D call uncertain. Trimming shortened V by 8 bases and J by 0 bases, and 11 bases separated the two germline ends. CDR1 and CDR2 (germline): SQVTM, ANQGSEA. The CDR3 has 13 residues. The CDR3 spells CSTTVRSYNEQFF. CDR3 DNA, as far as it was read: TGCAGCACAACCGTCCGCTCCTACAATGAG.

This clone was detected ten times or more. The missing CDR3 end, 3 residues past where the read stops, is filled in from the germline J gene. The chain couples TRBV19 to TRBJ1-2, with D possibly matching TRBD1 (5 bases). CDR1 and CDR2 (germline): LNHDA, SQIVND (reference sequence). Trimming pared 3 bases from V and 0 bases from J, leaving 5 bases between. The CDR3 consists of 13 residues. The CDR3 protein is CASSMDTNYGYTF. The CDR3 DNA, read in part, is TGTGCCAGTAGTATGGACACTAACTATGGC.

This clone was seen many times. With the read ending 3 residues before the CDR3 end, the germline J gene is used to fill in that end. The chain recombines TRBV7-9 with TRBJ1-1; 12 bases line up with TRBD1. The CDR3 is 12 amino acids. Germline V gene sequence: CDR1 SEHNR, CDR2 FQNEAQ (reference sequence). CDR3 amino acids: CASSLGQGAAFF. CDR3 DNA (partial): TGTGCCAGCAGCCTGGGACAGGGGGCC.

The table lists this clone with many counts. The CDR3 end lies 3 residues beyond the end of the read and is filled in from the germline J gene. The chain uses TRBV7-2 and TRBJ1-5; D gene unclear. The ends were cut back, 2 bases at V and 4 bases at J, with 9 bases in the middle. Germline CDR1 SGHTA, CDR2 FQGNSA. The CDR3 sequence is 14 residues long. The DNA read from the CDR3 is TGTGCCAGCAGCTTACAGGTGGCAAATCAGCCC. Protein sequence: CASSLQVANQP. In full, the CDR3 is CASSLQVANQPQHF.

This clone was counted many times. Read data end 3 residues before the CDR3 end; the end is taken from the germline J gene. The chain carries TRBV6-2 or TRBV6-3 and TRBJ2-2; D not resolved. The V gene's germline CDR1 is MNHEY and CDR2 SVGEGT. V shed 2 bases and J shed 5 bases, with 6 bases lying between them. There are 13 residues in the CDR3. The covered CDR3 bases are TGTGCCAGCAGTTACCGTGTTACCGGGGAG. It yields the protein CASSYRVTGE. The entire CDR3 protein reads CASSYRVTGELFF.

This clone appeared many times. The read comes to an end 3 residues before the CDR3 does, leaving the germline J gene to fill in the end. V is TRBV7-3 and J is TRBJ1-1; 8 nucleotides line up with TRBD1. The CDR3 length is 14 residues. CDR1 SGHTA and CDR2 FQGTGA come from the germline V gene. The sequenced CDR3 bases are TGTGCCAGCAGCTTAAAGGGCAGGACAGGGGAA. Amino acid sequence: CASSLKGRTGE. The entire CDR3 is CASSLKGRTGEAFF.

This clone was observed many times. Incomplete CDR3 DNA: TGCAGTGCTAGTAGGCCGGGACTAGACTCCTACGAG. As protein: CSASRPGLDSYE. The entire CDR3 is CSASRPGLDSYEQYF. The chain has TRBV20-1 and TRBJ2-7; TRBD2 aligns across 8 bases. The read terminates 3 residues ahead of where the CDR3 ends, so the germline J gene completes it. The ends lost 3 bases at V and 0 bases at J; junction bases unmatched: 7. Germline lookup yields CDR1 DFQATT and CDR2 SNEGSKA (reference sequence). CDR3 size: 15 residues.

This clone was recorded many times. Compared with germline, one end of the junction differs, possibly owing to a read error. The sequenced part of the CDR3 DNA is TGTGCCAGCAGGCCGGGACTACGAAACACCGAGGAG. It encodes CASRPGLRNTEE. From start to end, the CDR3 is CASRPGLRNTEELFF. The chain employs TRBV7-3 and TRBJ2-2, with 7 bases that match TRBD2. The read ends 3 residues shy of where the CDR3 ends; the end is completed using the germline J gene. Germline V gene sequence: CDR1 SGHTA, CDR2 FQGTGA. The CDR3 has 15 amino acids.

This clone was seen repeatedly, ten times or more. This chain's CDR3 is CASSFDRGNGYTF. The covered CDR3 bases are TGTGCCAGCAGCTTCGACAGGGGTAATGGC. This chain joins TRBV7-3 and TRBJ1-2, with 8 bases fitting TRBD1. Coverage ceases 3 residues before the CDR3 finishes, and the germline J gene fills in the end. Losses at the gene ends were 3 bases for V and 6 bases for J; bases not matched to a gene: 3. The CDR3 has 13 amino acids. Per the germline V gene, CDR1 is SGHTA and CDR2 is FQGTGA.

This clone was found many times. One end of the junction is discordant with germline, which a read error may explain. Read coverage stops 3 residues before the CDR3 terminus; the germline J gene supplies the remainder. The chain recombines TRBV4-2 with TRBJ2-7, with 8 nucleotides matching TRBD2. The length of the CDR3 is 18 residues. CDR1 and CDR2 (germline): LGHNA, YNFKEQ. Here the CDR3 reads CASRQGLAGPPTPDEQYF. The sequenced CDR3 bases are TGTGCCAGCAGGCAAGGACTAGCAGGACCCCCCACCCCCGACGAG.

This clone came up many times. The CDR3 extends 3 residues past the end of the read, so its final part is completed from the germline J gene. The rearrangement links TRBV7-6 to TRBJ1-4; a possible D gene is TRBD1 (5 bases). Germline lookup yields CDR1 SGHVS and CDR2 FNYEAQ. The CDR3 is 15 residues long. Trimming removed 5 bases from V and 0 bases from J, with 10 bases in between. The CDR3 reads CASSPDSATNEKLFF. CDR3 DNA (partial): TGTGCCAGCAGCCCCGACAGTGCAACTAATGAAAAA.

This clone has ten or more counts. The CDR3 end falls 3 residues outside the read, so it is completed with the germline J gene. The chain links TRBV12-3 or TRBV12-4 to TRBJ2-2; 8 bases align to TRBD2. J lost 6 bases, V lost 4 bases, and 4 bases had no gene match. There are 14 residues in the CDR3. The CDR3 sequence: CASSSGTRAGELFF. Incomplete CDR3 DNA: TGTGCCAGCAGTTCCGGGACTAGAGCCGGGGAG.

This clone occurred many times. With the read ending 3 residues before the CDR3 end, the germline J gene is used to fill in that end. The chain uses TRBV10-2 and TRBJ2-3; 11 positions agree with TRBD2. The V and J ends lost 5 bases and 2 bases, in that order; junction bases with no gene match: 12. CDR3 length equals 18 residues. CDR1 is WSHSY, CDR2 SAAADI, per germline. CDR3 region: CASSQGTGTSGYTDTQYF. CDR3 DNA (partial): TGCGCCAGCAGTCAGGGAACCGGGACTAGCGGATACACAGATACG.

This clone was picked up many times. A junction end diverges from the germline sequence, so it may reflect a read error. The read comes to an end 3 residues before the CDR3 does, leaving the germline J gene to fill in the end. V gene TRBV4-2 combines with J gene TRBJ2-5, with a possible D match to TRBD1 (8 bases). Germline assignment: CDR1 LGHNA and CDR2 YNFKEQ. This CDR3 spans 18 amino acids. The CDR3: CASSRGAGGSGAQETQYF. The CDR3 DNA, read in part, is TGCGCCAGCAGCCGGGGGGCAGGGGGCTCGGGGGCCCAAGAGACC.

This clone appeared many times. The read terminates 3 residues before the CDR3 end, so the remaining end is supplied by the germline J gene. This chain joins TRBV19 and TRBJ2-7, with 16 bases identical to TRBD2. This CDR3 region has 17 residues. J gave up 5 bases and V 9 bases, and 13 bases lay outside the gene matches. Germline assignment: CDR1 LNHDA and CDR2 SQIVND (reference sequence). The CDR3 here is CASATGLAGGSPDEQYF. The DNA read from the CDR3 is TGTGCCAGCGCCACGGGACTAGCGGGAGGGTCCCCGGACGAG.

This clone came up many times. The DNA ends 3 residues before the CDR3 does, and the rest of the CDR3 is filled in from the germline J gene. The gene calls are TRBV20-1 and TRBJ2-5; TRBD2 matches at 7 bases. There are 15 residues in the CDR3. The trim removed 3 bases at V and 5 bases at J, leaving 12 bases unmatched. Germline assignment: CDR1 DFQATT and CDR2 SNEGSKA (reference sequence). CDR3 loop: CSARSAAGVRETQYF. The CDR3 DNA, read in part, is TGCAGTGCTAGGTCGGCGGCGGGAGTCAGGGAGACC.

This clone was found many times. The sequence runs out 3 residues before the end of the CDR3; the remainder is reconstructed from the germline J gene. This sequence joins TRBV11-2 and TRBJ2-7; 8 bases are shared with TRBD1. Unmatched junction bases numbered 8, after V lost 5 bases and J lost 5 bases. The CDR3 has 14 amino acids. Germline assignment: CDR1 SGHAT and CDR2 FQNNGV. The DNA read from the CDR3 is TGTGCCAGCAGCACTTGGACAGGGCGTGACGAG. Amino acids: CASSTWTGRDE. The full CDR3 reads CASSTWTGRDEQYF.

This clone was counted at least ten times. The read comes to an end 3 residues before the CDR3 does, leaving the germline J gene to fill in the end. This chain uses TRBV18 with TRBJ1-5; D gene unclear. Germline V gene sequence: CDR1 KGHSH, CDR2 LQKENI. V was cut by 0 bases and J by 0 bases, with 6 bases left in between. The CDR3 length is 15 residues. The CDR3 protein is CASSPPGLSNQPQHF. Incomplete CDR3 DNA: TGTGCCAGCTCACCACCAGGGCTTAGCAATCAGCCC.

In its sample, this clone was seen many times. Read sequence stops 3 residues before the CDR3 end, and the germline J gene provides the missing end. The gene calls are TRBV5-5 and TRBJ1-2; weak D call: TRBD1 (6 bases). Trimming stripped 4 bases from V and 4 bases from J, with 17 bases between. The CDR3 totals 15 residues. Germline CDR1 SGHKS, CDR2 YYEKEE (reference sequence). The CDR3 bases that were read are TGTGCCAGCAGCGACCCGACAGGCGGCGGCTATGGC. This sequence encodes CASSDPTGGGYG. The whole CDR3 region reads CASSDPTGGGYGYTF.

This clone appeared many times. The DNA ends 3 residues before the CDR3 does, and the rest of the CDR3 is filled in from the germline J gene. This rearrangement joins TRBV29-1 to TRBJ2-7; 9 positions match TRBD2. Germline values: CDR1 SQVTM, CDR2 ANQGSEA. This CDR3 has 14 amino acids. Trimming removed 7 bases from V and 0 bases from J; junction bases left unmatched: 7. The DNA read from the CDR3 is TGCAGCGCCAGGACTAGCGTAAGCTCCTACGAG. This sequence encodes CSARTSVSSYE. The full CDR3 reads CSARTSVSSYEQYF.

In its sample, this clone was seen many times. CDR3 DNA, as far as it was read: TGTGCCAGCAGTTTTGGGACAGAAAGTTACGAG. Residues: CASSFGTESYE. The CDR3 in its entirety is CASSFGTESYEQYF. The chain recombines TRBV12-3 or TRBV12-4 with TRBJ2-7, with 7 bases fitting TRBD1. The CDR3 end lies 3 residues beyond the end of the read and is filled in from the germline J gene. Germline trimming cut 3 bases from V and 4 bases from J; bases unmatched to any gene: 6. This CDR3 contains 14 residues.

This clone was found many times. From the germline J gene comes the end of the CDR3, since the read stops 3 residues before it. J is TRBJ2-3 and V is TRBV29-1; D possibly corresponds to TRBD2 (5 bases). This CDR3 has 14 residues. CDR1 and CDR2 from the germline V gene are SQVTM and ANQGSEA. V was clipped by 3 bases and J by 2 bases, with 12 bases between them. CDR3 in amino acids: CSVDVSEFTDTQYF. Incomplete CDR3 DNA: TGCAGCGTTGATGTTAGCGAATTCACAGATACG.

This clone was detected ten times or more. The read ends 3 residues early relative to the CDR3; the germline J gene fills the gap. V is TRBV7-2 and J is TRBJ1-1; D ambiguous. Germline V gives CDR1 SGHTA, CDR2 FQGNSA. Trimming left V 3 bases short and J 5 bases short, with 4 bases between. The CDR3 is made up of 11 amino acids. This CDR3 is CASSFLTEAFF. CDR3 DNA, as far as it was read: TGTGCCAGCAGCTTTCTAACTGAA.

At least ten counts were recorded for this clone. The CDR3 sequence: CASSLESGSYNEQFF. The sequenced CDR3 bases are TGTGCCAGCAGCTTGGAAAGCGGTTCCTACAATGAG. The rearrangement uses TRBV5-6 and TRBJ2-1; maybe TRBD2 (5 bases). The read falls 3 residues short of the CDR3 end, and the missing part is taken from the germline J gene. CDR1 and CDR2 (germline): SGHDT, YYEEEE. The CDR3 loop spans 15 amino acids. With 0 bases removed from V and 1 base from J, the gap between germline ends came to 8 bases.